The 30 T cell receptor beta chains reported below all come from one sample, sequenced in a study of blood T cell repertoires in COVID-19. Only in-frame clones appear in the TCRdb table, and some are missing; sequencing was by immunoSEQ multiplex PCR. The data contain over 100,000 clones, roughly 86% of them seen just once; the ten biggest clones take up 9.9%. The sequenced material came from peripheral blood. These receptors were collected from a man aged 40-50 years with active or convalescent COVID-19.

This chain uses TRBV3-1 (or the pseudogene TRBV3-2) with TRBJ1-2; TRBD1 is a possible D gene (5 bases). The V end was cut by 1 base, the J end by 2 bases, with 8 bases between. CDR1 and CDR2 from the germline V gene are LGHDT and YNNKEL (reference sequence). There are 14 residues in the CDR3. CDR3 amino acids: CASSQGRQNYGYTF. The CDR3 DNA follows: TGTGCCAGCAGCCAAGGAAGACAGAACTATGGCTACACCTTC.

V usage is TRBV7-9 and J usage is TRBJ1-5, with unresolved D. The CDR3 length is 12 residues. The V gene lost 4 bases and the J gene lost 6 bases, with 7 bases spanning the gap. Germline CDR1 is SEHNR and CDR2 is FQNEAQ (reference sequence). For the CDR3, the DNA is TGTGCCAGCAGCTCCCAGATTCAGCCCCAGCATTTT. Residues: CASSSQIQPQHF.

This rearrangement joins TRBV18 to TRBJ2-3; TRBD1 matches 10 bases. The germline gives CDR1 KGHSH, CDR2 LQKENI. This CDR3 contains 15 residues. V trimming: 2 bases; J trimming: 3 bases; junction bases outside the gene matches: 2. The DNA of the CDR3 is TGTGCCAGCTCACCAAGGGACAGGGGAACAGATACGCAGTATTTT. Translated: CASSPRDRGTDTQYF.

The CDR3 region has the DNA TGTGCCAGCAGTTACCGGGGGACAGCCCCCGATGAGCAGTTCTTC. This translates into CASSYRGTAPDEQFF. The rearrangement links TRBV6-5 to TRBJ2-1, with TRBD1 as a possible D gene (7 bases). The CDR3 length is 15 residues. The germline V gene encodes CDR1 MNHEY and CDR2 SVGAGI. Between the trimmed V and J ends, which lost 2 bases and 8 bases, there was a span of 16 bases.

The chain joins TRBV20-1 to TRBJ2-1, with a possible D match to TRBD1 (5 bases). The CDR3 consists of 10 residues. V lost 3 bases to trimming and J lost 10 bases, with 7 bases between them. Germline V gene lookup returns CDR1 DFQATT and CDR2 SNEGSKA (reference sequence). The CDR3 sequence is CSARWGEQFF. The DNA for the CDR3 is TGCAGTGCTAGGTGGGGCGAGCAGTTCTTC.

This chain links TRBV6-1 with TRBJ1-1, with a possible D match to TRBD1 (6 bases). With 3 bases removed from V and 4 bases from J, the gap between germline ends came to 15 bases. The germline V gene has CDR1 MNHNS and CDR2 SASEGT. CDR3 length equals 15 residues. The CDR3 nucleotides are TGTGCCAGCAGTGAGGGGGCTCCCGGTTTCACTGAAGCTTTCTTT. Protein product: CASSEGAPGFTEAFF.

The CDR3 DNA reads TGTGCCAGCAGCCTAGGGGGGGTTAACTACGAGCAGTACTTC. As protein: CASSLGGVNYEQYF. The chain joins TRBV5-4 to TRBJ2-7; D possibly corresponds to TRBD2 (7 bases). This CDR3 contains 14 residues. Germline V lookup: CDR1 SGHNT, CDR2 YYREEE (reference sequence). The V and J ends lost 4 bases and 3 bases respectively, with 14 bases between them.

The chain joins TRBV9 to TRBJ2-7, with 8 bases lining up with TRBD2. V shed 4 bases and J 1 base; nucleotides not matched to a gene: 7. Looked up from germline, CDR1 is SGDLS and CDR2 is YYNGEE. The CDR3 has 15 amino acids. The CDR3 region has the DNA TGTGCCAGCAGCTCCGGGGGGGATGGGTCCTACGAGCAGTACTTC. Protein product: CASSSGGDGSYEQYF.

As DNA, the CDR3 is TGTGCCAGCAGCCCGCTTCAATCCGCGGGGTACAATGAGCAGTTCTTC. Protein: CASSPLQSAGYNEQFF. The chain is built from TRBV7-3 and TRBJ2-1; D possibly corresponds to TRBD2 (6 bases). Germline V gene data show CDR1 as SGHTA and CDR2 as FQGTGA. V lost 5 bases, J lost 4 bases, and 18 bases lay in between. The length of the CDR3 is 16 residues.

Only a few counts were recorded for this clone. This sequence joins TRBV15 and TRBJ1-3; 9 positions match TRBD1. Germline V gene lookup returns CDR1 LNHNV and CDR2 YYDKDF (reference sequence). This CDR3 contains 15 residues. The J segment lost 2 bases and the V segment lost 4 bases, leaving 3 bases of the junction unmatched. The CDR3 nucleotides are TGTGCCACCAGCACTCGACAGGGGGCTGGAAACACCATATATTTT. Encoded protein: CATSTRQGAGNTIYF.

The chain couples TRBV6-5 to TRBJ1-2, with 11 nucleotides matching TRBD1. V shed 5 bases, J shed 5 bases, and the junction held 7 bases outside the gene matches. This CDR3 is built from 15 residues. Germline V gives CDR1 MNHEY, CDR2 SVGAGI. CDR3 sequence reads: CASSRTGGVEYGYTF. In DNA form, the CDR3 reads TGTGCCAGCAGTAGGACAGGGGGCGTTGAATATGGCTACACCTTC.

The chain carries TRBV6-2 or TRBV6-3 and TRBJ1-1; 10 bases map to TRBD1. The CDR3 has 20 amino acids. Germline V gene lookup returns CDR1 MNHEY and CDR2 SVGEGT. Losses at the gene ends were 4 bases for V and 0 bases for J; bases not matched to a gene: 17. The CDR3 coding sequence is TGTGCCAGCAGTTCCCTCGTACTCGCGACAGGGGGCCGGATGAACACTGAAGCTTTCTTT. Translating it yields CASSSLVLATGGRMNTEAFF.

This chain links TRBV6-5 with TRBJ2-3; TRBD2 is a possible D gene (6 bases). Deletions cut 10 bases from V and 2 bases from J, with 16 bases between. Germline V gene sequence: CDR1 MNHEY, CDR2 SVGAGI. The CDR3 has 14 amino acids. The CDR3 region is CATAGGVNTDTQYF. The DNA for the CDR3 is TGTGCCACCGCCGGCGGGGTTAACACAGATACGCAGTATTTT.

This rearrangement joins TRBV30 to TRBJ1-2; D gene ambiguous. The end of the DNA is better explained by TRBJ2-1, so the J call may be wrong. The germline CDR1 and CDR2 sequences are GTSNPN and SVGIG (reference sequence). The CDR3 consists of 11 residues. The CDR3: CAWSAANGQFF. For the CDR3, the DNA is TGTGCCTGGAGTGCCGCCAACGGACAGTTCTTC.

The chain carries TRBV5-4 and TRBJ2-6, with 8 positions matching TRBD1. This CDR3 has 17 residues. The trim removed 5 bases at V and 4 bases at J, leaving 11 bases unmatched. CDR1 is SGHNT, CDR2 YYREEE, per germline (reference sequence). DNA of the CDR3: TGTGCCAGCAGTTCCGGGACAGGTTCGACCGGGGCCAACGTCCTGACTTTC. This sequence encodes CASSSGTGSTGANVLTF.

Worth noting for this clone: Other DNA sequences of this sample code for an identical CDR3. The CDR3 loop reads CAIRGQGGTEAFF. For the CDR3, the DNA is TGTGCCATCAGGGGACAGGGAGGAACTGAAGCTTTCTTT. This chain links TRBV10-3 with TRBJ1-1; 9 bases align to TRBD1. CDR1 is ENHRY and CDR2 is SYGVKD in the germline V gene. V dropped 6 bases and J dropped 5; count of bases not matched to a gene: 4. CDR3 length: 13 amino acids.

The chain recombines TRBV5-1 with TRBJ1-3, with 9 bases fitting TRBD1. Germline V lookup: CDR1 SGHRS, CDR2 YFSETQ. Trimming at V came to 2 bases and at J to 2 bases, leaving 5 bases not matched to a gene. The CDR3 spans 16 residues. For the CDR3, the DNA is TGCGCCAGCAGCTTACAGGGGGCGCGGGCTGGAAACACCATATATTTT. Amino acid sequence: CASSLQGARAGNTIYF.

The rearrangement uses TRBV19 and TRBJ2-3, with a possible D match to TRBD1 (6 bases). This CDR3 contains 12 residues. Germline loops: CDR1 LNHDA, CDR2 SQIVND (reference sequence). V lost 5 bases, J lost 15 bases, and 18 bases lay in between. This CDR3 is CASSSQGPKIYF. The DNA for the CDR3 is TGTGCCAGTAGTTCACAGGGTCCCAAGATTTATTTT.

The chain links TRBV6-5 to TRBJ2-1; 10 nucleotides match TRBD2. Trimming took 0 bases from V and 7 from J; bases not matched to a gene: 6. Per germline, CDR1 MNHEY and CDR2 SVGAGI. CDR3 length: 16 amino acids. CDR3 DNA: TGTGCCAGCAGTTACTCGAGCGGGGGGGCCGGAAATGAGCAGTTCTTC. This translates into CASSYSSGGAGNEQFF.

Only a few counts were recorded for this clone. The chain employs TRBV9 and TRBJ2-2; D call uncertain. The CDR3 is made up of 13 amino acids. Deletions cut 3 bases from V and 11 bases from J, with 14 bases between. Germline V gene data show CDR1 as SGDLS and CDR2 as YYNGEE. The CDR3: CASSAAKRTELFF. The CDR3 DNA reads TGTGCCAGCAGCGCCGCCAAACGTACTGAGCTGTTTTTT.

The CDR3 nucleotides are TGCAGCGCCACGCGGGGGGGCGCAGATACGCAGTATTTT. This translates into CSATRGGADTQYF. The chain couples TRBV29-1 to TRBJ2-3; 9 bases agree with TRBD2. The J segment lost 4 bases and the V segment lost 7 bases, leaving 6 bases of the junction unmatched. The V gene's germline CDR1 is SQVTM and CDR2 ANQGSEA. The length of the CDR3 is 13 residues.

The CDR3 reads CASSLYAGETQYF. CDR3 in DNA: TGTGCCAGCAGCTTATATGCGGGAGAGACCCAGTACTTC. This sequence joins TRBV5-4 and TRBJ2-5; TRBD2 is a possible D gene (5 bases). Trimming cost V 2 bases and J 4 bases, with 9 bases left between them. The CDR3 has 13 amino acids. Germline V gene sequence: CDR1 SGHNT, CDR2 YYREEE (reference sequence).

The chain carries TRBV5-1 and TRBJ2-2, with D perhaps TRBD2 (6 bases). CDR3 size: 12 residues. From germline, CDR1 is SGHRS and CDR2 YFSETQ. Trimming removed 4 bases at V and 10 bases at J, with 11 bases between. CDR3 DNA: TGCGCCAGCAGCCTTTCGGGACTGGAGCTGTTTTTT. This sequence encodes CASSLSGLELFF.

The genes are TRBV27 and TRBJ2-6; tentatively, D is TRBD1 (6 bases). Trimming cost V 5 bases and J 2 bases, with 16 bases left between them. The germline CDR1 and CDR2 sequences are MNHEY and SMNVEV (reference sequence). The length of the CDR3 is 17 residues. The CDR3 nucleotides are TGTGCCAGCAGTCGGGCAGGGGATTATGCTGGGGCCAACGTCCTGACTTTC. Translating gives CASSRAGDYAGANVLTF.

V gene TRBV5-6 combines with J gene TRBJ2-6, with D uncertain. Germline V CDR1 and CDR2: SGHDT, YYEEEE. This CDR3 is built from 15 residues. Trimming took off 4 bases at V and 0 bases at J, with 8 bases between the two ends. CDR3 bases: TGTGCCAGCAGCGTCTACAGCTCTGGGGCCAACGTCCTGACTTTC. Translated: CASSVYSSGANVLTF.

This clone was found once. The gene calls are TRBV12-2 and TRBJ1-5; whether TRBD1, the table's D call, matches the DNA was not checked. TRBV12-2 is a recognized pseudogene. The CDR3 is 17 residues long. This CDR3 is CASRLVIGQGVGQPQHF. Written as DNA, the CDR3 is TGTGCAAGTCGCTTAGTTATAGGACAGGGGGTAGGCCAGCCCCAGCATTTT.

The rearrangement links TRBV21-1 to TRBJ2-7; the D call of TRBD1 is as the table states it, not checked on the DNA. TRBV21-1 has pseudogene status. CDR3 length equals 13 residues. The CDR3 coding sequence is TGTGCCAGCAGCCGGGACAGGCCCTACGAGCAGTACTTC. Its translation: CASSRDRPYEQYF.

This chain joins TRBV7-2 and TRBJ1-1; 8 bases fit TRBD1. V shed 5 bases, J shed 1 base, and the junction held 6 bases outside the gene matches. The CDR3 contains 15 residues. The V gene's germline CDR1 is SGHTA and CDR2 FQGNSA. For the CDR3, the DNA is TGTGCCAGCAGCCCCCCCGGGACAGGGAACACTGAAGCTTTCTTT. Translation gives CASSPPGTGNTEAFF.

Only one count was recorded for this clone. The chain is built from TRBV7-2 and TRBJ2-3; D gene ambiguous. Trimming left V 3 bases short and J 1 base short, with 5 bases between. CDR1 is SGHTA and CDR2 is FQGNSA in the germline V gene. CDR3 size: 13 residues. CDR3 region: CASSFRGTDTQYF. The DNA of the CDR3 is TGTGCCAGCAGCTTTAGAGGCACAGATACGCAGTATTTT.

The chain has TRBV7-2 and TRBJ1-5; no clear D gene. CDR3 size: 15 residues. Trimming took 6 bases from V and 1 from J, leaving 13 bases between them. Germline V gives CDR1 SGHTA, CDR2 FQGNSA. Written as DNA, the CDR3 is TGTGCCAGCAGTAAATTCGGGGAGAGCAATCAGCCCCAGCATTTT. This translates into CASSKFGESNQPQHF.